These 25 T cell receptor beta chains were sequenced from one sample in a study of CD8 T cells in ankylosing spondylitis. TCRdb analysed the 5' RACE reads with MiXCR anew, one entry per CDR3 protein. The data show 290,000 or so distinct CDR3 sequences, under 25% seen once. The sequencing sample was made of blood, either unsorted or a sorted T cell fraction (not recorded which). The receptors come from a female donor with ankylosing spondylitis or in good health (not recorded which).

This clonotype was found many times. The chain combines TRBV6-5 with TRBJ2-1; D perhaps matches TRBD2 (5 bases). Germline CDR1 and CDR2: MNHEY and SVGAGI. Trimming took off 6 bases at V and 8 bases at J, with 20 bases between the two ends. The CDR3 loop spans 15 amino acids. The CDR3 here is CASSTPSGSVHEQFF. The CDR3 coding sequence is TGTGCCAGCAGCACACCGAGTGGGAGCGTCCATGAGCAGTTCTTC.

The chain combines TRBV7-2 with TRBJ2-1; 10 positions match TRBD2. This CDR3 comprises 14 residues. Germline CDR1 is SGHTA and CDR2 is FQGNSA. The junction had 5 bases not matched to a gene; V was cut back by 5 bases and J by 7 bases. The CDR3 nucleotides read TGTGCCAGCAGCCCTAGCGGGAGATCAAATGAGCAGTTCTTC. Residues: CASSPSGRSNEQFF.

This chain links TRBV5-1 with TRBJ2-2; TRBD1 or TRBD2 may be the D gene (5 bases each). The V and J ends lost 4 bases and 2 bases respectively, with 15 bases between them. The CDR3 extends over 16 amino acids. Germline V gene lookup returns CDR1 SGHRS and CDR2 YFSETQ. This CDR3 is CASSRRNGANTGELFF. The CDR3 nucleotides are TGCGCCAGCAGCCGGCGGAACGGGGCCAACACCGGGGAGCTGTTTTTT.

There are a few counts of this clonotype. This chain uses TRBV28 with TRBJ2-7; 9 nucleotides align to TRBD2. The germline V gene has CDR1 MDHEN and CDR2 SYDVKM. The V segment lost 6 bases and the J segment 4 bases; nucleotides outside the gene matches: 7. CDR3 length equals 14 residues. The CDR3 here is CASSRLAAMYEQYF. DNA for the CDR3: TGTGCCAGCAGCAGACTAGCGGCGATGTACGAGCAGTACTTC.

In this sample, this clonotype turned up many times. The chain joins TRBV29-1 to TRBJ2-2; no clear D gene. The CDR3 has 12 residues. Germline CDR1 is SQVTM and CDR2 is ANQGSEA. The V and J ends lost 0 bases and 4 bases respectively, with 3 bases between them. The CDR3 is CSVEEGTGELFF. CDR3 DNA sequence: TGCAGCGTTGAAGAGGGCACCGGGGAGCTGTTTTTT.

This clonotype was found a few times. The chain combines TRBV29-1 with TRBJ2-1; the match to TRBD2 covers 7 bases. The germline gives CDR1 SQVTM, CDR2 ANQGSEA. V dropped 4 bases and J dropped 7; count of bases not matched to a gene: 10. The CDR3 sequence is 14 residues long. The CDR3 loop is CSVGRLAEGNEQFF. Here the CDR3 DNA reads TGCAGCGTTGGAAGGCTAGCGGAGGGGAATGAGCAGTTCTTC.

In its sample, this clonotype was seen once. V usage is TRBV7-2 and J usage is TRBJ2-3; TRBD2 aligns across 8 bases. Germline CDR1 is SGHTA and CDR2 is FQGNSA. The CDR3 length is 15 residues. The V gene end was trimmed by 5 bases and the J gene end by 4 bases; junction bases not matched to a gene: 8. The CDR3 protein is CASSRTSGGADTQYF. The CDR3, as DNA: TGTGCCAGCAGCCGTACTAGCGGAGGGGCAGATACGCAGTATTTT.

The V call is TRBV7-3, the J call TRBJ2-1; D possibly corresponds to TRBD1 (6 bases). The V gene lost 3 bases and the J gene lost 7 bases, with 10 bases spanning the gap. Germline lookup yields CDR1 SGHTA and CDR2 FQGTGA. The CDR3 consists of 13 residues. CDR3 coding DNA: TGTGCCAGCAGCTTCCCAGGGGAGAATGAGCAGTTCTTC. It is translated as CASSFPGENEQFF.

V is TRBV5-1 and J is TRBJ2-7; TRBD2 aligns across 8 bases. V shed 0 bases and J 3 bases; nucleotides not matched to a gene: 11. Per germline, CDR1 SGHRS and CDR2 YFSETQ. This CDR3 is built from 17 residues. CDR3 sequence: CASSLGGSGRGIYEQYF. As DNA, the CDR3 is TGCGCCAGCAGCTTGGGCGGAAGCGGGAGAGGAATCTACGAGCAGTACTTC.

The gene calls are TRBV4-3 and TRBJ2-2; D is unclear. The germline V gene has CDR1 LGHNA and CDR2 YSLEER. The CDR3 totals 14 residues. Trimming pared 1 base from V and 4 bases from J, leaving 7 bases between. The CDR3 nucleotides are TGCGCCAGCAGCCAAGGAACTGTCACCGGGGAGCTGTTTTTT. It translates to CASSQGTVTGELFF.

This clonotype was seen ten or more times. This chain connects TRBV12-3 or TRBV12-4 to TRBJ2-7, with D perhaps matching TRBD1 or TRBD2 (5 bases each). The germline V and J ends were trimmed by 10 bases and 1 base, with 17 bases remaining between them. The CDR3 runs to 14 residues. CDR3 residues: CATPFGDQSYEQYF. CDR3 sequence (DNA): TGTGCCACCCCTTTTGGGGACCAGTCCTACGAGCAGTACTTC.

This clonotype was counted only a few times. This chain joins TRBV10-1 and TRBJ2-2; D not certain. CDR1 is WNHNN and CDR2 is SYGVQD in the germline V gene (reference sequence). The V end was cut by 4 bases, the J end by 1 base, with 10 bases between. The CDR3 spans 15 residues. As DNA, the CDR3 is TGCGCCAGCAGTGGCGGAGATTTGAACACCGGGGAGCTGTTTTTT. It yields the protein CASSGGDLNTGELFF.

The rearrangement uses TRBV12-3 or TRBV12-4 and TRBJ2-3, with no clear D. This CDR3 has 14 amino acids. Deletions cut 3 bases from V and 4 bases from J, with 11 bases between. The CDR3 is CASSFGGGPDTQYF. Written as DNA, the CDR3 is TGTGCCAGCAGTTTCGGTGGCGGTCCAGATACGCAGTATTTT.

This clonotype has a handful of counts. The V and J genes are TRBV29-1 and TRBJ2-1; D is unclear. CDR3 length: 13 amino acids. Trimming shortened V by 4 bases and J by 6 bases, and 13 bases separated the two germline ends. Germline V gene sequence: CDR1 SQVTM, CDR2 ANQGSEA. CDR3 bases: TGCAGCGTTGCTGCGACGTTGGGCAATGAGCAGTTCTTC. Translated, it gives CSVAATLGNEQFF.

This chain uses TRBV12-3 or TRBV12-4 with TRBJ2-3; no definite D call. The CDR3 loop spans 14 amino acids. V was cut by 3 bases and J by 2 bases, with 9 bases left in between. Here the CDR3 reads CASSFSLSTDTQYF. The CDR3 coding sequence is TGTGCCAGCAGTTTTAGTCTTTCCACAGATACGCAGTATTTT.

The chain couples TRBV20-1 to TRBJ1-3; possible D gene TRBD1, 5 bases. The V gene's germline CDR1 is DFQATT and CDR2 SNEGSKA (reference sequence). This CDR3 is built from 15 residues. V was clipped by 6 bases and J by 0 bases, with 15 bases between them. The CDR3, as DNA: TGCAGTGCCCTGGGGGGTTACTCCTCTGGAAACACCATATATTTT. It specifies CSALGGYSSGNTIYF.

J is TRBJ2-5 and V is TRBV20-1, with D possibly TRBD2 on 6 matching bases. The CDR3 spans 14 residues. Per germline, CDR1 DFQATT and CDR2 SNEGSKA (reference sequence). V shed 7 bases and J shed 2 bases, with 17 bases lying between them. This CDR3 reads CSVVYSGGQETQYF. In nucleotides, the CDR3 is TGCAGTGTAGTTTATAGCGGAGGGCAAGAGACCCAGTACTTC.

The chain uses TRBV5-1 and TRBJ2-1; the D call may be TRBD1 or TRBD2 (6 bases each). With 1 base removed from V and 6 bases from J, the gap between germline ends came to 14 bases. The CDR3 loop spans 15 amino acids. The germline CDR1 and CDR2 sequences are SGHRS and YFSETQ. The CDR3 DNA follows: TGCGCCAGCAGCTTGCGAGTCGGGGGCCCCAATGAGCAGTTCTTC. It yields the protein CASSLRVGGPNEQFF.

This clonotype has only a few counts. The rearrangement joins TRBV28 to TRBJ2-3; D possibly corresponds to TRBD2 (6 bases). The CDR3 contains 20 residues. Per the germline V gene, CDR1 is MDHEN and CDR2 is SYDVKM. Trimming removed 4 bases from V and 0 bases from J, with 26 bases in between. DNA for the CDR3: TGTGCCAGCAGTTACTCAGGGAGGCGATTTTCGAGCGCTAGCACAGATACGCAGTATTTT. Protein: CASSYSGRRFSSASTDTQYF.

In this sample, this clonotype turned up many times. The rearrangement links TRBV5-1 to TRBJ1-2; 7 nucleotides line up with TRBD1. This CDR3 has 14 amino acids. Trimming cost V 3 bases and J 6 bases; bases outside gene matches: 8. Germline loops: CDR1 SGHRS, CDR2 YFSETQ. The CDR3 spells CASSYPRQGDGYTF. CDR3 DNA: TGCGCCAGCAGCTACCCAAGACAGGGCGATGGCTACACCTTC. Variable domain in full (rest from reference TRBV5-1 and TRBJ1-2): KAGVTQTPRYLIKTRGQQVTLSCSPISGHRSVSWYQQTPGQGLQFLFEYFSETQRNKGNFPGRFSGRQFSNSRSEMNVSTLELGDSALYLCASSYPRQGDGYTFGSGTRLTVV.

In this sample, this clonotype turned up many times. The chain employs TRBV6-6 and TRBJ1-1; D gene uncertain. V lost 6 bases, J lost 6 bases, and 11 bases lay in between. CDR1 MNHNY and CDR2 SVGAGI come from the germline V gene (reference sequence). The CDR3 contains 12 residues. The CDR3 DNA reads as TGTGCCAGCAGACGCCCATCCGCTGAAGCTTTCTTT. Amino acids: CASRRPSAEAFF.

The V and J genes are TRBV7-8 and TRBJ2-3; D not resolved. Trimming pared 3 bases from V and 3 bases from J, leaving 16 bases between. The CDR3 runs to 16 residues. The V gene's germline CDR1 is SGHVS and CDR2 FQNEAQ. CDR3 amino acids: CASSLVRQDGTDTQYF. The CDR3 coding sequence is TGTGCCAGCAGCTTGGTGAGGCAAGATGGAACAGATACGCAGTATTTT.

V and J are TRBV5-5 and TRBJ1-1, with 7 bases that match TRBD1. This CDR3 contains 12 residues. Losses at the gene ends were 0 bases for V and 8 bases for J; bases not matched to a gene: 1. Germline V gene data show CDR1 as SGHKS and CDR2 as YYEKEE (reference sequence). CDR3 bases: TGTGCCAGCAGCTTGGAACAGGGGGAAGCTTTCTTT. It translates to CASSLEQGEAFF.

This clonotype has only a few counts. Mismatch with germline at one junction end may stem from a read error. In DNA form, the CDR3 reads TGTGCCAGCAGCGAACTAGCGGGAACCTACGGGCAGTACTTC. Its protein product is CASSELAGTYGQYF. The chain links TRBV12-3 or TRBV12-4 to TRBJ2-7; 10 nucleotides match TRBD2. The CDR3 covers 14 residues.

The J gene is TRBJ1-1, the V gene TRBV6-6; weak D call: TRBD1 (5 bases). CDR3 length equals 13 residues. The germline gives CDR1 MNHNY, CDR2 SVGAGI (reference sequence). V lost 5 bases, J lost 3 bases, and 10 bases lay in between. CDR3 residues: CASSRWGDTEAFF. CDR3 in DNA: TGTGCCAGCAGTAGGTGGGGGGACACTGAAGCTTTCTTT.